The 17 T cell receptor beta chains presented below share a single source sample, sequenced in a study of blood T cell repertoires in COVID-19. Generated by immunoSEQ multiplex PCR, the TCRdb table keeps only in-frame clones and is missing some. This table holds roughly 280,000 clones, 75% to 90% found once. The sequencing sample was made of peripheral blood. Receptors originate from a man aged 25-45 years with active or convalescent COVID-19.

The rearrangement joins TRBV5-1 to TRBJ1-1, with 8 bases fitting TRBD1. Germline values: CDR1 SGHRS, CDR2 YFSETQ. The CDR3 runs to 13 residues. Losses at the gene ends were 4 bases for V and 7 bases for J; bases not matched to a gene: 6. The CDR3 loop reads CASSLGQGGEAFF. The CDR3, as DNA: TGCGCCAGCAGCCTCGGACAGGGCGGTGAAGCTTTCTTT.

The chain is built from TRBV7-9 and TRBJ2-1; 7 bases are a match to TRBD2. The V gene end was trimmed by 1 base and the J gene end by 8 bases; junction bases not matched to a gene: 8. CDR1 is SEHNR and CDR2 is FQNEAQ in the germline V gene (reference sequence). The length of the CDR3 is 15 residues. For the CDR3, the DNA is TGTGCCAGCAGCTTAGTATTCGGGGGGTACCATGAGCAGTTCTTC. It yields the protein CASSLVFGGYHEQFF.

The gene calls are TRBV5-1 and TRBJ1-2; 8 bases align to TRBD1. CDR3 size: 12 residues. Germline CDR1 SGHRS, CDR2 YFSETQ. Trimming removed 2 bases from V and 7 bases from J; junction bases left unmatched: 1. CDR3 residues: CASSFDRGGYTF. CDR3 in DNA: TGCGCCAGCAGCTTCGACAGGGGTGGCTACACCTTC.

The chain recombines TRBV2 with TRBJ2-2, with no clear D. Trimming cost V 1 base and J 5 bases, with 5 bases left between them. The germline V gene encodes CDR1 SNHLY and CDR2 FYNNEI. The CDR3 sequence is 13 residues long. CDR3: CASSEGATGELFF. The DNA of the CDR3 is TGTGCCAGCAGTGAAGGGGCAACCGGGGAGCTGTTTTTT.

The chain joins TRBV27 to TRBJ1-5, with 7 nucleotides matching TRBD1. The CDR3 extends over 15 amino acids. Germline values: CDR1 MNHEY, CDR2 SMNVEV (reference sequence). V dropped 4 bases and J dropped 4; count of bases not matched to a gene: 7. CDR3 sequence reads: CASSSGTVLNQPQHF. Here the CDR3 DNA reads TGTGCCAGCAGTTCAGGGACAGTCCTTAATCAGCCCCAGCATTTT.

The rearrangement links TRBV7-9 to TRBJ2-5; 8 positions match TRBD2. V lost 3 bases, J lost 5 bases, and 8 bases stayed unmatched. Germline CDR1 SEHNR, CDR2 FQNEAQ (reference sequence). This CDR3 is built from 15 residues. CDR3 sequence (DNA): TGTGCCAGCAGCTTCGGCCGGGGGGGCGTCGAGACCCAGTACTTC. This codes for CASSFGRGGVETQYF. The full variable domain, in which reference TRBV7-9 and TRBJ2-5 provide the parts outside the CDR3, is DTGVSQNPRHKITKRGQNVTFRCDPISEHNRLYWYRQTLGQGPEFLTYFQNEAQLEKSRLLSDRFSAERPKGSFSTLEIQRTEQGDSAMYLCASSFGRGGVETQYFGPGTRLLVL.

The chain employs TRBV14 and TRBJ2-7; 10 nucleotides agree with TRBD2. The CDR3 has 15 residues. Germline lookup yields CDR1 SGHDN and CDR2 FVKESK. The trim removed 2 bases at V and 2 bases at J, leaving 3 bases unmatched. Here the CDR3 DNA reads TGTGCCAGCAGCCAACTAGCGGGGGATGCCTACGAGCAGTACTTC. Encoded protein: CASSQLAGDAYEQYF.

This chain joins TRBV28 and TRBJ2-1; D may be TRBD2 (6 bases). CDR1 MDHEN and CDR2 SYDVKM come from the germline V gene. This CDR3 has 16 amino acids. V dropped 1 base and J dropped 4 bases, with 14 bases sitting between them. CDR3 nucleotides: TGTGCCAGCAGTTTATCGGTCACGGGAGTTTACAATGAGCAGTTCTTC. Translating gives CASSLSVTGVYNEQFF.

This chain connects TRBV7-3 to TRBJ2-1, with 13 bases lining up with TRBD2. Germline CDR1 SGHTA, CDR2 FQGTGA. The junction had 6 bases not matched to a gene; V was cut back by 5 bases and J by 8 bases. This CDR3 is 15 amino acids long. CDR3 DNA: TGTGCCAGCAGCGCACTAGCGGGGGGGCGCTATGAGCAGTTCTTC. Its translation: CASSALAGGRYEQFF.

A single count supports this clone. Here the CDR3 reads CATAGRNLTSNQPQHF. DNA for the CDR3: TGTGCCACAGCTGGTCGTAATCTTACTAGCAATCAGCCCCAGCATTTT. The chain is built from TRBV15 and TRBJ1-5; D is uncertain. Deletions cut 9 bases from V and 0 bases from J, with 18 bases between. In germline, CDR1 is LNHNV, CDR2 YYDKDF (reference sequence). The CDR3 runs to 16 residues. The full variable domain, in which reference TRBV15 and TRBJ1-5 provide the parts outside the CDR3, is DAMVIQNPRYQVTQFGKPVTLSCSQTLNHNVMYWYQQKSSQAPKLLFHYYDKDFNNEADTPDNFQSRRPNTSFCFLDIRSPGLGDTAMYLCATAGRNLTSNQPQHFGDGTRLSIL.

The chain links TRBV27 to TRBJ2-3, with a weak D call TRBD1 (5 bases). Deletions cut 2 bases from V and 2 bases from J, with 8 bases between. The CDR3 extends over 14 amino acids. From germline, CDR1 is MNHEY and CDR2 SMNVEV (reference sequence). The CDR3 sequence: CASSLGAPTDTQYF. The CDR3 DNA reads TGTGCCAGCAGTTTAGGGGCCCCCACAGATACGCAGTATTTT.

CDR3: CASRPRGRDYGYTF. CDR3 bases: TGTGCCAGTAGGCCCAGGGGGCGTGACTATGGCTACACCTTC. The chain joins TRBV19 to TRBJ1-2, with 8 bases fitting TRBD1. The CDR3 is 14 residues long. The germline gives CDR1 LNHDA, CDR2 SQIVND (reference sequence). V shed 6 bases and J 3 bases; nucleotides not matched to a gene: 6.

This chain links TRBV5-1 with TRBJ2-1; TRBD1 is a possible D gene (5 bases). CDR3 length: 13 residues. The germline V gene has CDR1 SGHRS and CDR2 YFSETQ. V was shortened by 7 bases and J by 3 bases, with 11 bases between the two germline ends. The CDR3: CASYQTDYNEQFF. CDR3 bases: TGCGCCAGCTATCAGACAGACTACAATGAGCAGTTCTTC. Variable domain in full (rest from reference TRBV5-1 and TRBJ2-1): KAGVTQTPRYLIKTRGQQVTLSCSPISGHRSVSWYQQTPGQGLQFLFEYFSETQRNKGNFPGRFSGRQFSNSRSEMNVSTLELGDSALYLCASYQTDYNEQFFGPGTRLTVL.

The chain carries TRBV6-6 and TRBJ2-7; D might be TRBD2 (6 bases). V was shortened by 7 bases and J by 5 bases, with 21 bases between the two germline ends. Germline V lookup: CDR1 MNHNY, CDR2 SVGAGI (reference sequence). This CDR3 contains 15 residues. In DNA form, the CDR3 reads TGTGCCAGCACCCCTTGGGCGGGGCAGTCGAACGAGCAGTACTTC. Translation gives CASTPWAGQSNEQYF.

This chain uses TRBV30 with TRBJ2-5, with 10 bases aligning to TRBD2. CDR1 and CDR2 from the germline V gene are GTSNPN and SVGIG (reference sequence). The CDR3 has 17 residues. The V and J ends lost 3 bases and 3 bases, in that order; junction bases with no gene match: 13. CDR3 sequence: CAWRRTSGETSEETQYF. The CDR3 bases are TGTGCCTGGAGGAGGACTAGCGGAGAGACATCGGAAGAGACCCAGTACTTC.

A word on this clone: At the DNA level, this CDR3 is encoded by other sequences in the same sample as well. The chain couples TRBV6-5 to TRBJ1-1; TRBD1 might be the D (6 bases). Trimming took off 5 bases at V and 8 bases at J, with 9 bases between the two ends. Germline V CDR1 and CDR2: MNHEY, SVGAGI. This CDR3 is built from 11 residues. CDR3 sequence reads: CASSPGTEAFF. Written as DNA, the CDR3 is TGTGCCAGCAGTCCCGGGACAGAAGCTTTCTTT.

CDR3 protein: CASSPRGRAGELFF. The CDR3 nucleotides read TGTGCCAGCAGCCCCAGGGGGCGGGCCGGGGAGCTGTTTTTT. The chain joins TRBV6-5 to TRBJ2-2, with 8 positions matching TRBD1. The junction had 6 bases not matched to a gene; V was cut back by 6 bases and J by 6 bases. Germline V CDR1 and CDR2: MNHEY, SVGAGI. The CDR3 runs 14 residues.